The text below deals with one T cell receptor beta chain. This clonotype has a count of ten or more. The target of this receptor is not known. No quality values exist for individual bases; no much larger clone is one base distant. Library preparation employed multiplex PCR. Sequencing relied on an Illumina HiSeq 4000. TCR beta libraries were built with iRepertoire HTBI primers and Arm-PCR amplification of CDR3 regions. PCR products were gel purified before sequencing. The paper's processing steps were these. Gene usage analysis of CDR3 amino acid clonotypes relied on the roughly 58 TRBV and fewer than 15 TRBJ segments identified across samples. Filtered high-quality paired reads were merged into contigs using COPE and FqMerger. BLAST was used to align contigs to IMGT TRBV, TRBD and TRBJ reference genes, and CDR3 was defined according to IMGT. Highly expanded clones were defined as clonotypes with a frequency above 0.1%. Shannon entropy served as the measure of repertoire diversity, while the Gini coefficient captured V-J evenness. Public clonotypes were defined as clonotypes shared by more than one individual. TCRdb cleaned the public reads at Q25 with fastp, built clones with MiXCR and kept in-frame beta chains. Rows with one shared CDR3 protein collapse into an entry with the most common genes and DNA. TCRdb's processing, not the study's, gives the V and J calls here. Recorded for this sample are roughly 380,000 distinct CDR3 sequences; roughly 17% of them occurred a single time. The ten largest clones capture roughly 27% of the sample.

This record comes from a study of regulatory T cells in long-lasting Graves disease (dated by TCRdb to the early 2020s). With regard to the full study: Newly diagnosed Graves' disease patients had taken antithyroid drugs for less than 3 months. The study was registered as a clinical trial and conducted in China. This study used TCR sequencing and RNA sequencing of peripheral blood to compare persistent Graves' disease patients against newly diagnosed Graves' disease patients. A total of roughly 33 samples were covered by TCR sequencing, comprising 13 persistent and around 20 newly diagnosed Graves' disease patients. What the study reported, not specific to this receptor: The authors acknowledged the small sample size as a limitation that may reduce accuracy. Compared with newly diagnosed patients, patients with persistent Graves' disease had lower TCR Shannon entropy and fewer highly expanded clones, which suggests clonal expansion. Because the primary lesion, thyroid tissue, could not be accessed, the study looked at peripheral blood alone. Patients with persistent disease shared more public clonotypes (fewer than 3,000) than newly diagnosed patients did (around 980). Sequencing and analysis were limited to the TCR beta chain.

Explained via the paper, the time point label denotes: newly diagnosed GD, antithyroid drugs for less than 3 months. For both TCR sequencing and RNA sequencing, RNA was extracted from PBMCs in TRIzol. Graves' disease was diagnosed according to American Thyroid Association guidelines. The patients came from an endocrinology department in Xi'an, China. Each patient gave 7 to 9.5 milliliters of peripheral blood, collected in an EDTA anticoagulant tube. PBMCs were isolated by Ficoll Paque Plus density gradient separation without further T cell sorting. RNA quality was checked with an Agilent 2100 Bioanalyzer and agarose gel, and concentration with a NanoDrop 2000. This same sample was also part of a study on T cells in Graves' hyperthyroidism and ophthalmopathy. The second investigation adds: Graves' hyperthyroidism was defined as stable when no progression to ophthalmopathy occurred over 18 months of follow-up. Hyperthyroidism patients were newly diagnosed, with disease duration under 2 months, and aged 18 to 65 years. Exclusion was applied to patients with uncontrolled infections, other autoimmune diseases, pregnancy or lactation. Diagnoses were based on clinical symptoms, serum thyroxine and TRAb, thyroid ultrasound and orbital computed tomography. The first round of RT-PCR for the TCR CDR3 was performed with the HTBI primer set and the Qiagen OneStep RT-PCR kit. Blood samples also contained most of the expanded thyroid clonotypes (frequency above 0.001), which suggests that blood repertoires may reflect thyroid immune responses. A 13 V-J signature model separated ophthalmopathy from stable hyperthyroidism, with just over 85% sensitivity and 81% to 83% specificity in cross-validation and 80%/75% in testing. During validation, the model predicted progression to ophthalmopathy a median of approximately 7 months ahead of onset, with 60% to 71% sensitivity and 72% to 85% specificity. TCR V-J signatures able to tell the groups apart were searched for in a discovery cohort of approximately 95 patients, of whom under 45 had Graves' ophthalmopathy and 55 to 60 had stable Graves' hyperthyroidism. Whether ophthalmopathy could be predicted prospectively was tested in an independent validation cohort made up of approximately 19 hyperthyroidism patients plus 17 patients who later progressed to ophthalmopathy. The roughly 100 discovery patients were randomly divided into training and test sets at a 7:3 ratio. In more than 5 Graves' hyperthyroidism patients, the study also compared T-cell repertoires from thyroid tissue with T-cell repertoires from blood. After blood sampling, hyperthyroidism patients were treated with methimazole at a starting dose of 30 mg daily, and ophthalmopathy patients were treated with high-dose intravenous methylprednisolone. Libraries were constructed in a second round of multiplex PCR, after which size selection and purification were carried out. Sequencing of the libraries was done on an Illumina HiSeq2000 using paired-end 100 bp reads. SOAPnuke was used to process the raw data, throwing out any read that contained adapters or uncalled bases, had a mean Phred below 15, or lacked an exact constant-primer or identifier match. High-quality paired reads were merged using COPE v1.2.5, and each unique nucleotide sequence was defined as a clonotype. MiTCR v1.1 was used to align the clonotypes against IMGT TRBV, TRBD and TRBJ reference segments. Analysis was restricted to V-J combinations with a frequency above 0.0001, which covered 98% to 99.2% of repertoires. The TCS score was defined as the ratio of F50 (clonal expansion) to E x V (chaos), calculated using BLOSUM62-based TCRdist between CDR3 peptides within each V-J. Welch's t-statistics and random forest reduced several hundred V-J features to 13, which were used in a naive Bayes classifier (R e1071). Sample size was not statistically predetermined, and investigators were not blinded to group allocation. According to the paper, TCR Vbeta CDR3 sequencing was carried out on about 140 peripheral blood samples, which came from approximately 43 ophthalmopathy, around 75 hyperthyroidism and some 17 progressor patients.

The receptor comes from a middle-aged man with Graves disease. Donor details come from another sample of the same person, matched by shared clones. The source material was peripheral blood mononuclear cells (PBMCs), sampled at new diagnosis, from a patient treated with antithyroid drugs.

CDR3 loop: CASSLYTGEMTQETQYF. The DNA reads TGTGCCAGCAGCTTGTATACAGGGGAGATGACACAAGAGACCCAGTACTTC. The V and J genes are TRBV5-4 and TRBJ2-5, and 7 bases in between align with TRBD1. The CDR3 has 17 amino acids, counting the end cysteine and phenylalanine. Only the CDR3 DNA is retained, 51 bases long and in frame from the first base. Trimming leaves V shorter by 1 base and J shorter by 2 bases, with the junction holding 11 bases beyond the gene matches. The germline V gene (reference sequence) yields SGHNT for CDR1 and YYREEE for CDR2.